This T cell receptor beta chain was captured by sequencing in a study of response to subunit inactivated influenza vaccine. TCRdb ran MiXCR on the RT-PCR reads and lists one entry per CDR3 protein. The table has 430,000 or so distinct CDR3 sequences, approximately 9.9% seen once; the top ten hold roughly 12%. This clonotype was seen at least ten times. The antigen is not known. V lost 5 bases, J lost 1 base, and 5 bases stayed unmatched. Germline CDR1 SGHAT, CDR2 FQNNGV. The CDR3 length is 16 residues. Study conclusions and caveats: Each seasonal influenza vaccination, the authors suggested, recruits few new T cells.

The TCR sequence derives from a man over 45 who received an inactivated influenza vaccine. The rearrangement joins TRBV11-2 to TRBJ2-1, with 10 bases that match TRBD1. Specimen: PBMCs from blood, collected roughly 6 weeks after vaccination. CDR3 sequence: CASSIRTGGSYNEQFF. The CDR3 coding sequence is TGTGCCAGCAGCATCCGGACAGGGGGGTCCTACAATGAGCAGTTCTTC.